This T cell receptor beta chain was recorded in a study of shared clonotypes between healthy human individuals. Study-level information: A couple of women and a few men aged 18 to 49 made up the donors.

Sequencing used immunoSEQ multiplex PCR; TCRdb keeps in-frame clones, though not all of them. The profile shows 2 million or so clones, 85% to 95% of them singletons. This CDR3 contains 14 residues. Germline V lookup: CDR1 MNHEY, CDR2 SMNVEV (reference sequence). Deletions cut 5 bases from V and 0 bases from J, with 11 bases between. On this clone: The same CDR3 can be traced to other DNA sequences in this sample.

Only CD45RO-negative cells positively selected for CCR7 counted as naive CD8 cells, so terminally differentiated effector memory CD45RA+ cells were excluded. The J gene is TRBJ2-7, the V gene TRBV27, with a possible D match to TRBD1 (6 bases). The specimen was naive CD8+ T cells sorted from blood. The TCR was taken from a man younger than 35 in good health. CDR3 in DNA: TGTGCCAGCAGTCAAACAGGGTTCTCCTACGAGCAGTACTTC. Translation gives CASSQTGFSYEQYF.